This TCR beta chain was retrieved from a study of T-cell reconstitution after alpha-beta-depleted transplantation in children (dated by TCRdb to 2016 to 2018). With respect to the entire study: Using TCR repertoire profiling, the study followed T-cell immune reconstitution in a quantitative way in children after TCRalphabeta/CD19-depleted allogeneic hematopoietic cell transplantation. The research as a whole found: Over the following months the frequencies of hyperexpanded clones went down, and after one year T-cell counts and TCRbeta diversity were mostly credited to newly produced T cells. The high TCRbeta diversity at day 60 in some patients was ascribed to recipient T cells and intrathymic progenitors that had survived conditioning. Apparently early alphabetaT-cell count recovery about two months after transplant reportedly relied on only several hundred rapidly expanded clones derived from non-depleted graft cells.

The method behind the library was PCR. The sequencing machine was an Illumina HiSeq 2500. TCR library preparation used molecular barcoding, with unique molecular identifiers applied to normalize quantification of the TCRbeta repertoire. TCRdb trimmed the raw reads at Q25, called clones with MiXCR and kept productive beta chains. Rows are unified per CDR3 protein, each entry keeping the most common DNA and genes. A total of some 310,000 distinct CDR3 sequences appear in this sample, over 20% of them only once. 9.5% to 13% of the sample is in the top ten clones. For this clonotype: Its binding antigen is unknown. No base quality information exists; no much larger clone differs at one position.

According to the study, the label for this sample's treatment or condition signals: allogeneic hematopoietic cell transplantation with graft depleted of TCRalphabeta T cells and CD19 B cells. TCRalphabeta/CD19-depleted allogeneic hematopoietic cell grafts were given to the transplant recipients, all of whom were children. The sequence derives from a male patient between 10 and 17 years old who had a stem cell transplant for acute lymphoblastic leukemia, so the T cells may come from the graft donor. Source: PBMCs, mostly from graft donor cells, taken 180 days after TCRalphabeta/CD19-depleted stem cell transplant.

The encoded CDR3 is CASSRNEKLFF. The nucleotide sequence reads as follows: TGCGCCAGCAGTCGGAATGAAAAACTGTTTTTT. Rearrangement joined TRBV10-2 to TRBJ1-4; the D gene assignment is ambiguous. From cysteine to phenylalanine, the CDR3 is 11 amino acids long. This entry keeps only the CDR3 DNA: 33 bases, framed from base 1. Between the V and J ends, shortened by 5 bases and 5 bases respectively, the junction contains 3 bases. As encoded in the germline V gene, CDR1 is WSHSY while CDR2 is SAAADI.